These T cell receptor beta chains were read from a single sample in a study of T cells after yellow fever vaccination. TCRdb itself ran the 5' RACE reads through MiXCR, one entry per CDR3 protein. The table has approximately 580,000 distinct CDR3 sequences, less than 20% seen once. The source was PBMCs, collected more than 4 days after the first yellow fever vaccination. These receptors were collected from a man aged 18 to 30 who received the YFV17D yellow fever vaccine. Both conserved end residues are part of each CDR3. D genes are given only for firm matches. Clone size is stated in some rows and not others, as once, few, many or a class when expanded.

cdr3_aa cdr3_nt j_call clone_size d_call v_call
CSARDVGHTYSGNQPQHF TGCAGTGCTAGAGATGTCGGACATACCTATAGTGGCAATCAGCCCCAGCATTTT TRBJ1-5 few - TRBV20-1
CASSSTRGLDYGYTF TGTGCCAGCAGTTCAACCAGGGGGCTAGACTATGGCTACACCTTC TRBJ1-2 - TRBD1 TRBV12-3/TRBV12-4
CASSQDTYQETQYF TGCGCCAGCAGCCAAGATACCTACCAAGAGACCCAGTACTTC TRBJ2-5 many - TRBV4-1
CASREDRRESYEQYF TGCGCCAGCCGCGAGGATAGGAGGGAATCCTACGAGCAGTACTTC TRBJ2-7 - - TRBV23-1
CASSRAAGFYEQYF TGTGCCAGCAGCCGGGCTGCAGGGTTTTACGAGCAGTACTTC TRBJ2-7 - - TRBV27
CASSSSLNQPQHF TGTGCCAGCAGCTCCAGTTTGAATCAGCCCCAGCATTTT TRBJ1-5 few - TRBV11-2
CSARDYRGSPSYNEQFF TGCAGTGCTAGGGACTACAGGGGGAGTCCCTCCTACAATGAGCAGTTCTTC TRBJ2-1 - TRBD1 TRBV20-1
CASSLGRGWQETQYF TGTGCCAGCAGCTTAGGGAGGGGGTGGCAAGAGACCCAGTACTTC TRBJ2-5 few - TRBV7-2
CASTGQSSYNEQFF TGTGCCAGCACGGGACAGAGCTCCTACAATGAGCAGTTCTTC TRBJ2-1 few TRBD1 TRBV12-3/TRBV12-4
CASSSTGDGETQYF TGTGCCAGCAGCTCAACAGGGGACGGGGAGACCCAGTACTTC TRBJ2-5 once TRBD1 TRBV5-4
CASRWGGTGANVLTF TGCGCCAGCAGGTGGGGGGGCACCGGGGCCAACGTCCTGACTTTC TRBJ2-6 few - TRBV5-1
CATSGQRFEQFF TGTGCCACCAGTGGCCAGCGGTTTGAGCAGTTCTTC TRBJ2-1 many - TRBV24-1